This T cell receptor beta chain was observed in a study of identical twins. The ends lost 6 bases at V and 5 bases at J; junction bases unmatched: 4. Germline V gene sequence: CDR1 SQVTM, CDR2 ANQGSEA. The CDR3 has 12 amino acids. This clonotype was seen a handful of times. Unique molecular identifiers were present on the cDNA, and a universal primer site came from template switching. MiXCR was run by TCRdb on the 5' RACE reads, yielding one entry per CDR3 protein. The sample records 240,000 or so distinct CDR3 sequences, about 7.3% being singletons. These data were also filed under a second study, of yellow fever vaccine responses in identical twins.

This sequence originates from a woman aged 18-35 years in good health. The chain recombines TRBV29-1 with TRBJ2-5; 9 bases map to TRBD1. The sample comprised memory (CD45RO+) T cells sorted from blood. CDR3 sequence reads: CSVHRGLETQYF. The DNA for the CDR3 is TGCAGCGTCCACAGGGGGCTTGAGACCCAGTACTTC.